The 9 T cell receptor beta chains below all came from one sample that was sequenced in a study of blood T cell repertoires in COVID-19. Libraries were prepared by immunoSEQ multiplex PCR; TCRdb keeps only in-frame clonotypes and omits some of them. The table has under 20,000 clones, roughly nine tenths seen once. The sequenced material came from peripheral blood. The receptors were sampled from a man between 60 and 75 years old with acute or convalescent COVID-19.

This clone was recorded only once. V is TRBV5-8 and J is TRBJ1-2; TRBD1 is a possible D gene (6 bases). This CDR3 spans 14 amino acids. The germline gives CDR1 SGHTS, CDR2 YDEGEE. Trimming took off 1 base at V and 5 bases at J, with 12 bases between the two ends. The CDR3 coding sequence is TGTGCCAGCAGCTTGCGGGACACAGGATATGGCTACACCTTC. Protein product: CASSLRDTGYGYTF.

The chain couples TRBV7-8 to TRBJ2-7; D unclear. Germline V gene sequence: CDR1 SGHVS, CDR2 FQNEAQ. This CDR3 spans 13 amino acids. Trimming stripped 1 base from V and 3 bases from J, with 7 bases between. CDR3 nucleotide sequence: TGTGCCAGCAGCTTAGGTGTCGGCTACGAGCAGTACTTC. Amino acid sequence: CASSLGVGYEQYF.

The V and J genes are TRBV30 and TRBJ2-3, with 15 bases lining up with TRBD2. The CDR3 spans 18 residues. Germline V gene lookup returns CDR1 GTSNPN and CDR2 SVGIG (reference sequence). V shed 2 bases, J shed 1 base, and the junction held 7 bases outside the gene matches. The CDR3 loop is CAWSWGLAGGKGTDTQYF. CDR3 coding DNA: TGTGCCTGGAGTTGGGGACTAGCGGGAGGAAAGGGCACAGATACGCAGTATTTT.

The chain employs TRBV19 and TRBJ2-1, with 7 bases lining up with TRBD2. From germline, CDR1 is LNHDA and CDR2 SQIVND (reference sequence). Trimming removed 7 bases from V and 5 bases from J; junction bases left unmatched: 11. The CDR3 contains 15 residues. CDR3 residues: CASTTPGGSNNEQFF. The CDR3 DNA reads TGTGCCAGTACTACTCCCGGGGGGTCCAACAATGAGCAGTTCTTC.

This chain uses TRBV28 with TRBJ2-7; D is possibly TRBD2 (6 bases). V was shortened by 6 bases and J by 7 bases, with 13 bases between the two germline ends. The CDR3 extends over 12 amino acids. Germline CDR1 MDHEN, CDR2 SYDVKM. The DNA for the CDR3 is TGTGCCAGCAGGGGTCAGGGAGGTGAGCAGTACTTC. Protein product: CASRGQGGEQYF.

The chain uses TRBV19 and TRBJ2-5; TRBD2 agrees at 9 bases. This CDR3 is 13 amino acids long. Germline CDR1 LNHDA, CDR2 SQIVND (reference sequence). J gave up 5 bases and V 8 bases, and 6 bases lay outside the gene matches. CDR3 sequence (DNA): TGTGCCAGTGGTTGGACTAGCGAGGAGACCCAGTACTTC. It specifies CASGWTSEETQYF.

This chain uses TRBV19 with TRBJ2-3, with 7 bases lining up with TRBD1. The V gene's germline CDR1 is LNHDA and CDR2 SQIVND (reference sequence). The trim removed 10 bases at V and 5 bases at J, leaving 9 bases unmatched. The CDR3 covers 13 residues. CDR3 sequence (DNA): TGTGCCACCGGACAGGTCCGGGGAGATACGCAGTATTTT. Amino acids: CATGQVRGDTQYF.

The rearrangement links TRBV28 to TRBJ1-2, with a tentative D call TRBD1 (5 bases). V was clipped by 6 bases and J by 2 bases, with 10 bases between them. The germline V gene has CDR1 MDHEN and CDR2 SYDVKM. The length of the CDR3 is 13 residues. The DNA for the CDR3 is TGTGCCAGCAGCGGACCAGGGAACTATGGCTACACCTTC. Amino acid sequence: CASSGPGNYGYTF.

The rearrangement joins TRBV7-9 to TRBJ1-3; a weak D match, TRBD1 (5 bases). The V end lost 3 bases, the J end lost 3 bases, and 12 bases lay between the germline ends. There are 15 residues in the CDR3. Germline V CDR1 and CDR2: SEHNR, FQNEAQ (reference sequence). CDR3 loop: CASSFSRQLGNTIYF. CDR3 nucleotide sequence: TGTGCCAGCAGCTTTTCCCGACAGCTTGGAAACACCATATATTTT.